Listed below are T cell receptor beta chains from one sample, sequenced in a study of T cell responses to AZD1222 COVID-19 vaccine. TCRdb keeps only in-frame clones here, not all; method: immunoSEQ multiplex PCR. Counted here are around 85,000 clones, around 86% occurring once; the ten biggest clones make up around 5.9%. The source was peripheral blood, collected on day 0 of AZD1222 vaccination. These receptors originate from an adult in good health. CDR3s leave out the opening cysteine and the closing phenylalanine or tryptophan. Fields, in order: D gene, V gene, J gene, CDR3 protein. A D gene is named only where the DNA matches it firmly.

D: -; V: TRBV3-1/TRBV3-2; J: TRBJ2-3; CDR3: ASSPVRATDTQY
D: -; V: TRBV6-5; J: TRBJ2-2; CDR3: ASTASDTGELF
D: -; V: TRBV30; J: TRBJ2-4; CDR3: AWSVGTGHQNIQY
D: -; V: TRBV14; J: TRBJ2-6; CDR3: ASSQVWNFLT
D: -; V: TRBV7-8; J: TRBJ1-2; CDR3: ASSFWDTKEYGYT
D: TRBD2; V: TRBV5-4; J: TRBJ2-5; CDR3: ASSAQLAGGEETQY
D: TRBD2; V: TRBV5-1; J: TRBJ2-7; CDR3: ASSLRELAGVTYEQY
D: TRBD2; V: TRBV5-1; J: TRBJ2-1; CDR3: ASSQTSGPPNEQF
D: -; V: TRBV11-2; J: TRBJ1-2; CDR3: ASSFPGVTNYGYT
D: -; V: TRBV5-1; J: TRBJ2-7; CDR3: ASSLVPGGAGEQY
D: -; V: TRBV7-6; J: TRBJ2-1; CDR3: ASSRTSSSYNEQF
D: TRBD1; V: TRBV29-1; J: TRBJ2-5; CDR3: SVRQGRAGETQY
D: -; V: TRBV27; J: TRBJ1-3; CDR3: ASSSRLSGNTIY
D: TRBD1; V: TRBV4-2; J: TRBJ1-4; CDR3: ASSQASRGGEKLF
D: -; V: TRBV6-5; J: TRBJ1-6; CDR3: ASRQNRDSPLH
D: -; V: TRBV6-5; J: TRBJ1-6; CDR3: AIRRARNSPLH
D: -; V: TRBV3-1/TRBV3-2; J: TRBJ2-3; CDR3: ASSQTTTTDTQY
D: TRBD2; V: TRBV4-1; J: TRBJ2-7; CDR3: ASSVGPTGGLHEQY
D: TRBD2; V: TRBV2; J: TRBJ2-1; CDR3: ASSELAGQPYNEQF
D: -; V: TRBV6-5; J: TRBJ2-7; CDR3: ASSRDPPYEQY
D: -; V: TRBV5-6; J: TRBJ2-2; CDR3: ASSFFTSTGELF
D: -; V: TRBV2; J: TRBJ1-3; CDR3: ASSEVTGRSSGNTIY
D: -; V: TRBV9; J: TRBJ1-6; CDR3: ASSVASGAMMNSPLH
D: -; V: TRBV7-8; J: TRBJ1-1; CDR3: ASSLGQNTEAF
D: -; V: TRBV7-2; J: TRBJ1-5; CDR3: ASSLDSLQPQH
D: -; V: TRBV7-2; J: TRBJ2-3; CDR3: ASSDNPTDTQY
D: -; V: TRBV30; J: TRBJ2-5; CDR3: AWGRRTRETQY
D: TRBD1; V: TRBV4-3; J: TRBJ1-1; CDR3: ASSRDRGFPEAF
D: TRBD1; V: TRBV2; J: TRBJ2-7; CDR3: ASSRDRGSYEQY
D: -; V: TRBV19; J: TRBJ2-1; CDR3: ASSVGGPNEQF
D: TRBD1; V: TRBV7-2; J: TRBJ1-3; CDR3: ASSSGQGFGTIY
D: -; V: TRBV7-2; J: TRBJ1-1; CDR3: ASSWNKVVTEAF
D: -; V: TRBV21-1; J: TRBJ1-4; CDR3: ASLLRDRINEKLF
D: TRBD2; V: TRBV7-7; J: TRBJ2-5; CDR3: ASSREGGPQETQY
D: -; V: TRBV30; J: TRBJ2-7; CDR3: AWSMNTAWEQY
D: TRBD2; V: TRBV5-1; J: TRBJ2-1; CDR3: ASSLVAGGQDEQF
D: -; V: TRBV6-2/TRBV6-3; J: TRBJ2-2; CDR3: ASSSRHWSTGELF
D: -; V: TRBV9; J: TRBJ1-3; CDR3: ASSVEGDSGNTIY
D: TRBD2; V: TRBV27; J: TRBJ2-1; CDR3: ASSFGTSYNEQF
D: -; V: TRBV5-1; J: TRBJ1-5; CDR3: ASSLEQGSQPQH
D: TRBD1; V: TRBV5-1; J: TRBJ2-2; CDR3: ASKSRDRPSNTGELF
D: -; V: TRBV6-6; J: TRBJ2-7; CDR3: ASSLGLAQGSEQY
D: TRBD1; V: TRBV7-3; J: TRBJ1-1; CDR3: ASIYRGHTEAF
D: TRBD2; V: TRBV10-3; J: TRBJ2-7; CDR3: AISTSGGSSYEQY
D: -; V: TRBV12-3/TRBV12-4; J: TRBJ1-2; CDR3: ASSQTDTRGYT
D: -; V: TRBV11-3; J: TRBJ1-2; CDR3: ASSLGASGVYGYT
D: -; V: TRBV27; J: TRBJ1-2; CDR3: ASSRGVDYGYT
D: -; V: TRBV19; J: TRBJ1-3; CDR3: ASNIRGGAGGNTIY
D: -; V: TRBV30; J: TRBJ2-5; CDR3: AWSWGEKETQY
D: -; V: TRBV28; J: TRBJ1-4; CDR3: ASSPGGTNEKLF
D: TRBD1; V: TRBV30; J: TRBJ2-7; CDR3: AWSAGQGWSYEQY
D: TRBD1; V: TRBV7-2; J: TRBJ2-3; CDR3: ASSSQDRGRSSTDTQY
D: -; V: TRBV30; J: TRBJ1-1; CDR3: AWSVILNTEAF
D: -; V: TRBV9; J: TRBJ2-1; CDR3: ASSPHRDLNNEQF
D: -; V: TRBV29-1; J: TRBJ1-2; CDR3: SAGSGGYT
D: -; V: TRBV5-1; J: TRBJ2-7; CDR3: ASRFGGDYEQY